This T cell receptor (beta chain) was observed in a study of blood T cell repertoires in COVID-19. Looked up from germline, CDR1 is GTSNPN and CDR2 is SVGIG (reference sequence). The V segment lost 2 bases and the J segment 6 bases; nucleotides outside the gene matches: 7. The length of the CDR3 is 15 residues. Original methodology: Estimation of nucleated cell counts was performed using reference gene primer amplification. Some clones are missing from TCRdb's copy, which holds only in-frame ones; the method was immunoSEQ multiplex PCR. For V, J and clone size, that table is used; D and trimming come from the DNA. The sample lists under 300,000 clones, 86% occurring once. Recovered participants had two consecutive negative NP/OP PCR tests, healthcare professional clearance, or symptom resolution.

The specimen sequenced was PBMCs or T cells enriched from blood (not recorded which). The genes are TRBV30 and TRBJ1-6; 7 bases line up with TRBD1. The clonotype originates from a man between 18 and 35 years old who had recovered from COVID-19. CDR3 coding DNA: TGTGCCTGGAGTTTCCCCGGGACAGCTAATTCACCCCTCCACTTT. It translates to CAWSFPGTANSPLHF. The variable domain in full, completed from reference TRBV30 and TRBJ1-6, reads SQTIHQWPATLVQPVGSPLSLECTVEGTSNPNLYWYRQAAGRGLQLLFYSVGIGQISSEVPQNLSASRPQDRQFILSSKKLLLSDSGFYLCAWSFPGTANSPLHFGNGTRLTVT.